These 26 T cell receptor beta chains were all obtained from the same sample, sequenced in a study of brain T cells in children with intractable seizures. The data were produced by immunoSEQ multiplex PCR, yet TCRdb's version contains in-frame clones alone and is incomplete. The table has 70,000 to 90,000 clones, about 92% seen once; the top ten hold around 1.4%. The sample in question was peripheral blood, obtained at surgery. These receptors were taken from a boy under three years old with tuberous sclerosis and intractable seizures.

V gene TRBV3-1 (or the pseudogene TRBV3-2) combines with J gene TRBJ2-5, with TRBD2 identical over 14 bases. Looked up from germline, CDR1 is LGHDT and CDR2 is YNNKEL (reference sequence). With V trimmed by 1 base and J by 3 bases, 1 base remained unmatched. CDR3 length: 16 amino acids. CDR3 nucleotide sequence: TGTGCCAGCAGCCAAGTGACTAGCGGGAGGGAAGAGACCCAGTACTTC. Protein product: CASSQVTSGREETQYF.

The chain couples TRBV5-4 to TRBJ1-1; TRBD1 aligns across 7 bases. CDR3 length equals 16 residues. Germline CDR1 and CDR2: SGHNT and YYREEE (reference sequence). The trim removed 4 bases at V and 1 base at J, leaving 10 bases unmatched. The CDR3 sequence is CASSQSPGTANTEAFF. DNA for the CDR3: TGTGCCAGCAGCCAGTCCCCCGGGACAGCGAACACTGAAGCTTTCTTT.

This rearrangement joins TRBV10-3 to TRBJ2-7; 9 nucleotides line up with TRBD1. CDR1 is ENHRY and CDR2 is SYGVKD in the germline V gene. This CDR3 has 13 residues. Losses at the gene ends were 3 bases for V and 6 bases for J; bases not matched to a gene: 3. CDR3 residues: CAISELTGGEQYF. DNA for the CDR3: TGTGCCATCAGTGAATTGACAGGGGGCGAGCAGTACTTC.

A single count supports this clone. As DNA, the CDR3 is TGCGCCAGCAGCCCCATCGGAGTAGCGGGAGGGCCGGGCACCGGGGAGCTGTTTTTT. This gives the protein CASSPIGVAGGPGTGELFF. V is TRBV4-1 and J is TRBJ2-2; 11 bases align to TRBD2. V lost 4 bases to trimming and J lost 4 bases; unmatched junction nucleotides: 14. CDR1 is MGHRA, CDR2 YSYEKL, per germline. This CDR3 region has 19 residues.

The V and J genes are TRBV5-1 and TRBJ2-3, with 12 bases that match TRBD2. The junction had 3 bases not matched to a gene; V was cut back by 3 bases and J by 4 bases. CDR3 length: 15 amino acids. From germline, CDR1 is SGHRS and CDR2 YFSETQ. CDR3 nucleotide sequence: TGCGCCAGCAGCTCTAGCGGGGGGGCCCCAGATACGCAGTATTTT. Protein product: CASSSSGGAPDTQYF.

Comments on this clone: At one end, the junction sequence differs from germline, possibly due to a read error. The chain carries TRBV11-2 and TRBJ2-1; D not certain. The V gene's germline CDR1 is SGHAT and CDR2 FQNNGV. The CDR3 spans 14 residues. Here the CDR3 reads CASSLDGRLNEQFF. The CDR3 nucleotides read TGTGCCAGCAGCCTAGACGGACGTTTGAATGAGCAGTTCTTC.

This chain links TRBV20-1 with TRBJ1-2; 8 nucleotides align to TRBD1. The V gene's germline CDR1 is DFQATT and CDR2 SNEGSKA (reference sequence). The ends lost 3 bases at V and 6 bases at J; junction bases unmatched: 6. The CDR3 extends over 13 amino acids. DNA for the CDR3: TGCAGTGCTAGTGACAGGGGATTGGATGGCTACACCTTC. The encoded protein is CSASDRGLDGYTF.

This rearrangement joins TRBV28 to TRBJ1-2; D gene uncertain. Germline CDR1 MDHEN, CDR2 SYDVKM. The V end was cut by 8 bases, the J end by 8 bases, with 9 bases between. The CDR3 totals 10 residues. This CDR3 is CASGQRGYTF. The CDR3, as DNA: TGTGCCAGCGGTCAAAGGGGCTACACCTTC.

The rearrangement joins TRBV9 to TRBJ2-3; the match to TRBD2 covers 16 bases. Per the germline V gene, CDR1 is SGDLS and CDR2 is YYNGEE. With 0 bases clipped from V and 5 bases from J, the junction kept 6 bases outside the gene matches. The CDR3 spans 18 residues. The CDR3, as DNA: TGTGCCAGCAGCGTAGCTTCGGGACTAGCGGGAGGGGGAGATACGCAGTATTTT. Translation gives CASSVASGLAGGGDTQYF.

This clone appeared once. The sample contains more than one DNA sequence encoding this CDR3. The chain joins TRBV18 to TRBJ1-2; no clear D. The CDR3 has 14 amino acids. Germline lookup yields CDR1 KGHSH and CDR2 LQKENI. The ends were cut back, 2 bases at V and 2 bases at J, with 9 bases in the middle. Here the CDR3 reads CASSPLDGNYGYTF. DNA of the CDR3: TGTGCCAGCTCACCATTGGACGGGAACTATGGCTACACCTTC.

V gene TRBV11-3 combines with J gene TRBJ2-1; TRBD1 agrees at 11 bases. The germline gives CDR1 SGHNT, CDR2 YENEEA. The CDR3 runs to 16 residues. Germline trimming cut 5 bases from V and 4 bases from J; bases unmatched to any gene: 7. DNA of the CDR3: TGTGCCAGCAGCCTAATCGGGACAGGGGGTTACAATGAGCAGTTCTTC. Protein sequence: CASSLIGTGGYNEQFF. The variable domain in full, with the rest retrieved from reference TRBV11-3 and TRBJ2-1, is EAGVVQSPRYKIIEKKQPVAFWCNPISGHNTLYWYLQNLGQGPELLIRYENEEAVDDSQLPKDRFSAERLKGVDSTLKIQPAELGDSAVYLCASSLIGTGGYNEQFFGPGTRLTVL.

The J gene is TRBJ2-2, the V gene TRBV11-2, with 11 bases matching TRBD2. The CDR3 sequence is 17 residues long. Germline CDR1 reads SGHAT; CDR2 reads FQNNGV. V dropped 1 base and J dropped 7; count of bases not matched to a gene: 8. The CDR3 sequence is CASSLVGTSGRIGELFF. CDR3 nucleotide sequence: TGTGCCAGCAGCTTAGTGGGGACTAGCGGTAGGATCGGGGAGCTGTTTTTT. The full variable domain, with the rest looked up from reference TRBV11-2 and TRBJ2-2, is EAGVAQSPRYKIIEKRQSVAFWCNPISGHATLYWYQQILGQGPKLLIQFQNNGVVDDSQLPKDRFSAERLKGVDSTLKIQPAKLEDSAVYLCASSLVGTSGRIGELFFGEGSRLTVL.

The rearrangement joins TRBV5-1 to TRBJ2-7, with D perhaps being TRBD1 or TRBD2 (5 bases each). The CDR3 spans 18 residues. V lost 3 bases and J 3 bases, leaving 25 bases between the germline ends. CDR1 and CDR2 (germline): SGHRS, YFSETQ. The CDR3 loop reads CASSSFGASADAFYEQYF. The CDR3 DNA reads as TGCGCCAGCAGCTCATTCGGGGCCTCGGCGGACGCCTTCTACGAGCAGTACTTC.

The V and J genes are TRBV5-6 and TRBJ2-5; 14 bases match TRBD2. After removal of 0 bases from V and 2 bases from J, the junction contained 0 bases not matched to a gene. The CDR3 consists of 16 residues. The germline gives CDR1 SGHDT, CDR2 YYEEEE. The CDR3: CASSLGTSGGQETQYF. DNA of the CDR3: TGTGCCAGCAGCTTGGGGACTAGCGGGGGGCAAGAGACCCAGTACTTC.

V and J are TRBV11-3 and TRBJ2-1; 10 nucleotides align to TRBD2. V trimming: 5 bases; J trimming: 2 bases; junction bases outside the gene matches: 3. The CDR3 is 15 amino acids. Germline-derived CDR1 and CDR2 are SGHNT and YENEEA. CDR3 sequence reads: CASSPGLAAYNEQFF. The CDR3 nucleotides read TGTGCCAGCAGCCCAGGACTAGCGGCCTACAATGAGCAGTTCTTC.

The V and J genes are TRBV24-1 and TRBJ2-3; 10 positions agree with TRBD2. Germline V lookup: CDR1 KGHDR, CDR2 SFDVKD. The CDR3 covers 16 residues. V shed 3 bases, J shed 6 bases, and the junction held 8 bases outside the gene matches. CDR3 amino acids: CATSDILAGDWDTQYF. The DNA for the CDR3 is TGTGCCACCAGTGATATCCTAGCGGGAGATTGGGATACGCAGTATTTT.

In its sample, this clone was seen once. The chain couples TRBV7-9 to TRBJ2-1, with 10 nucleotides matching TRBD2. Trimming removed 3 bases from V and 7 bases from J; junction bases left unmatched: 6. Germline V gene lookup returns CDR1 SEHNR and CDR2 FQNEAQ (reference sequence). The CDR3 runs to 15 residues. The CDR3 DNA is TGTGCCAGCAGCTTTCCCGGGACTAGCGTAAATGAGCAGTTCTTC. This encodes CASSFPGTSVNEQFF.

The V call is TRBV10-3, the J call TRBJ1-2; no clear D. Germline values: CDR1 ENHRY, CDR2 SYGVKD. Trimming left V 0 bases short and J 4 bases short, with 12 bases between. The CDR3 runs to 15 residues. The CDR3 spells CAISESMGAIYGYTF. The CDR3 coding sequence is TGTGCCATCAGTGAGTCTATGGGAGCTATCTATGGCTACACCTTC.

The chain has TRBV24-1 and TRBJ2-1; 8 nucleotides align to TRBD2. The CDR3 extends over 21 amino acids. The germline gives CDR1 KGHDR, CDR2 SFDVKD. After removal of 6 bases from V and 3 bases from J, the junction contained 24 bases not matched to a gene. For the CDR3, the DNA is TGTGCCACCAGTTTAGGGTTGCTCCTACTAGCGGATGACAAAGTCTACAATGAGCAGTTCTTC. Its protein product is CATSLGLLLLADDKVYNEQFF.

The rearrangement joins TRBV3-1 (or the pseudogene TRBV3-2) to TRBJ1-4; D possibly corresponds to TRBD1 (6 bases). Germline values: CDR1 LGHDT, CDR2 YNNKEL (reference sequence). The CDR3 has 15 amino acids. With 4 bases removed from V and 6 bases from J, the gap between germline ends came to 15 bases. The DNA of the CDR3 is TGTGCCAGCAGCCGGGACTCACGGACAGATGAAAAACTGTTTTTT. The encoded protein is CASSRDSRTDEKLFF.

The chain couples TRBV19 to TRBJ1-5, with no clear D. This CDR3 contains 13 residues. The V gene lost 0 bases and the J gene lost 6 bases, with 6 bases spanning the gap. Germline loops: CDR1 LNHDA, CDR2 SQIVND (reference sequence). CDR3 sequence (DNA): TGTGCCAGTAGTATAGATCAGCTTCAGCCCCAGCATTTT. Its protein product is CASSIDQLQPQHF.

This clone was seen more than once but under ten times. A junction end diverges from the germline sequence, so it may reflect a read error. The V call is TRBV30, the J call TRBJ2-1; possibly TRBD1 or TRBD2 for D (5 bases each). This CDR3 spans 12 amino acids. Germline loops: CDR1 GTSNPN, CDR2 SVGIG (reference sequence). As DNA, the CDR3 is TGTGCCTGGAGAGCCCCGGGACGCAGGCAACTCTTC. Its translation: CAWRAPGRRQLF.

The V and J genes are TRBV4-1 and TRBJ2-5, with 8 nucleotides matching TRBD2. This CDR3 region has 16 residues. J lost 2 bases, V lost 1 base, and 6 bases had no gene match. Germline V gene data show CDR1 as MGHRA and CDR2 as YSYEKL. CDR3 in DNA: TGCGCCAGCAGCCAAGGAGTGTTAGCGGGACAAGAGACCCAGTACTTC. Translated: CASSQGVLAGQETQYF.

The rearrangement joins TRBV2 to TRBJ1-1; no firm D call. CDR1 is SNHLY, CDR2 FYNNEI, per germline. Trimming removed 4 bases at V and 1 base at J, with 16 bases between. The CDR3 consists of 16 residues. The CDR3 protein is CASSVRQQLTNTEAFF. In nucleotides, the CDR3 is TGTGCCAGCAGTGTAAGGCAGCAGCTCACGAACACTGAAGCTTTCTTT.

The rearrangement joins TRBV25-1 to TRBJ2-2; D assignment may be TRBD1 or TRBD2 (5 bases each). The CDR3 has 16 amino acids. Germline CDR1 and CDR2: MGHDK and SYGVNS. With 1 base removed from V and 5 bases from J, the gap between germline ends came to 14 bases. CDR3 residues: CASSELGTLQTGELFF. The DNA of the CDR3 is TGTGCCAGCAGTGAATTAGGGACCCTTCAAACCGGGGAGCTGTTTTTT.

About this clone: One junction end does not reproduce the germline sequence, and a read error may be involved. The chain is built from TRBV7-7 and TRBJ2-1, with 9 bases identical to TRBD2. Germline assignment: CDR1 SSHAT and CDR2 FNYEAQ (reference sequence). The CDR3 has 15 residues. In nucleotides, the CDR3 is TGTGCTAGCAGCTTAGTCGGGACTAGCTTTGACGAGCAGTTCTTC. This sequence encodes CASSLVGTSFDEQFF.